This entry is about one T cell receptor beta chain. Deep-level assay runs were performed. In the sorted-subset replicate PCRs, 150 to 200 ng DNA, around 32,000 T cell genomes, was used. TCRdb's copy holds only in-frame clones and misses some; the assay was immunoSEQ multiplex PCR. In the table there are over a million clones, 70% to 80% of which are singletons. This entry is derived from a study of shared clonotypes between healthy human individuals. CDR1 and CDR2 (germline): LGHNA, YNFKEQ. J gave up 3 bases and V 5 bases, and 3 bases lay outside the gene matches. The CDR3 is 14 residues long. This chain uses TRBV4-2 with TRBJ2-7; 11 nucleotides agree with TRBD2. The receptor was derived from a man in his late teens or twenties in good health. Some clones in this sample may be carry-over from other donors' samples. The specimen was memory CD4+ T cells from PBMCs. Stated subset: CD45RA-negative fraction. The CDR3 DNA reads TGTGCCAGCAGCGTCGGGACTAGCGGCTACGAGCAGTACTTC. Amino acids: CASSVGTSGYEQYF.